This T cell receptor (beta chain) was obtained from a study of cytomegalovirus exposure and HLA in healthy donors. Turning to the study itself: The early release's HLA-typed donors yielded 65 million to 85 million unique TCRs.

Findings and limits, study-wide: The authors enumerated over 150 TCR beta chains as linked to cytomegalovirus.

The PCR was carried out with 60 Vbeta primers and 13 Jbeta primers. Libraries were prepared by immunoSEQ multiplex PCR; TCRdb keeps only in-frame clonotypes and omits some of them. This table holds 100,000 or so clones, 65% to 90% found once. Points on this clone: Its antigen remains unidentified.

J gave up 1 base and V 4 bases, and 8 bases lay outside the gene matches. This CDR3 has 18 amino acids. Germline V CDR1 and CDR2: SGHNT, YYREEE (reference sequence). V is TRBV5-4 and J is TRBJ2-3; TRBD2 matches at 14 bases. The origin of this receptor is a young man in good health and CMV-seropositive. Source material: PBMCs. The CDR3 DNA follows: TGTGCCAGCAGCCGGGGACTAGCGGGGGTTGTAGGCACAGATACGCAGTATTTT. It specifies CASSRGLAGVVGTDTQYF.